These 26 T cell receptor beta chains share one sample of origin, sequenced in a study of beta chain features in type 1 diabetes. Findings and limits, study-wide: Shortening that was moderate but significant affected the TCRB CDR3s of Type 1 diabetes patients in all four CD4+ subsets.

The antigens these receptors bind are not known. Expressed TCRB transcripts were sequenced because the entire RNA isolate underwent reverse transcription. Assay used: immunoSEQ multiplex PCR; TCRdb lists only in-frame clones, some missing. The table has a few hundred thousand clones, over 8.5% seen once. The sample comprised central memory CD4+ T cells from blood. The receptors derive from a man under 40 with type 1 diabetes.

This clone occurred once. The rearrangement uses TRBV19 and TRBJ1-2, with D uncertain. Trimming left V 2 bases short and J 1 base short, with 8 bases between. This CDR3 spans 14 amino acids. Germline lookup yields CDR1 LNHDA and CDR2 SQIVND (reference sequence). The CDR3 sequence is CASSIHSNNYGYTF. CDR3 sequence (DNA): TGTGCCAGTAGTATACACAGCAATAACTATGGCTACACCTTC.

This clone turned up a few times. The chain couples TRBV28 to TRBJ1-2, with TRBD1 identical over 9 bases. V lost 8 bases and J lost 0; bases outside the gene matches: 10. CDR1 and CDR2 (germline): MDHEN, SYDVKM. The CDR3 is made up of 16 amino acids. The CDR3 nucleotides read TGTGCCAGCCTCTCTTATGGGACAGGGACTAACTATGGCTACACCTTC. The encoded protein is CASLSYGTGTNYGYTF.

The chain couples TRBV5-1 to TRBJ2-1, with D possibly being TRBD2 (5 bases). Germline assignment: CDR1 SGHRS and CDR2 YFSETQ. V was cut by 4 bases and J by 6 bases, with 23 bases left in between. The CDR3 consists of 17 residues. The CDR3 loop is CASSPLSVGMGLNEQFF. DNA of the CDR3: TGCGCCAGCAGCCCCCTCAGTGTCGGGATGGGTCTCAATGAGCAGTTCTTC.

In its sample, this clone was seen a few times. The rearrangement joins TRBV18 to TRBJ2-7; 7 nucleotides agree with TRBD2. Germline V gives CDR1 KGHSH, CDR2 LQKENI. CDR3 length: 15 amino acids. Unmatched junction bases numbered 5, after V lost 3 bases and J lost 0 bases. In DNA, the CDR3 is TGTGCCAGCTCACCCGGGACTAACCCCTCCTACGAGCAGTACTTC. Its translation is CASSPGTNPSYEQYF.

The rearrangement links TRBV21-1 to TRBJ2-5; the table's D call of TRBD2 was not tested on the DNA. TRBJ2-7 explains the end of the DNA better; the J call may be wrong. TRBV21-1 is annotated as a pseudogene. The CDR3 is 13 amino acids. Written as DNA, the CDR3 is TGTGCCAGCAGGACTGGGACTACCTACGAGCAGTACTTC. Its protein product is CASRTGTTYEQYF.

This clone was seen a handful of times. V usage is TRBV6-1 and J usage is TRBJ2-5, with D possibly matching TRBD1 (6 bases). CDR1 is MNHNS and CDR2 is SASEGT in the germline V gene. The CDR3 is made up of 15 amino acids. With 6 bases removed from V and 1 base from J, the gap between germline ends came to 15 bases. CDR3 in amino acids: CASSQDRNFQETQYF. The CDR3 DNA sequence: TGTGCCAGCAGCCAGGACAGAAACTTCCAAGAGACCCAGTACTTC.

The chain employs TRBV6-5 and TRBJ1-5, with TRBD1 as a possible D gene (5 bases). V lost 6 bases, J lost 4 bases, and 13 bases lay in between. Germline CDR1 is MNHEY and CDR2 is SVGAGI. The CDR3 consists of 14 residues. The CDR3 bases are TGTGCCAGCAGCCCTTACAAGGGGAATCAGCCCCAGCATTTT. This encodes CASSPYKGNQPQHF.

This clone has a count of ten or more. CDR3 sequence reads: CASSQLDREGQPQHF. The CDR3 nucleotides are TGCGCCAGCAGCCAACTTGACAGGGAGGGTCAGCCCCAGCATTTT. V is TRBV4-1 and J is TRBJ1-5; 7 bases are shared with TRBD1. There are 15 residues in the CDR3. Germline V gene data show CDR1 as MGHRA and CDR2 as YSYEKL. J was trimmed by 6 bases and V by 2 bases; bases with no gene match: 7.

The J gene is TRBJ2-7, the V gene TRBV5-4; D is undetermined. V shed 4 bases and J shed 7 bases, with 18 bases lying between them. Germline V gene lookup returns CDR1 SGHNT and CDR2 YYREEE (reference sequence). CDR3 length equals 14 residues. The DNA of the CDR3 is TGTGCCAGCAGCCCGATCTCGGAGCGACATGAGCAGTACTTC. Protein sequence: CASSPISERHEQYF. Looking up the rest from reference TRBV5-4 and TRBJ2-7 gives the full variable domain: ETGVTQSPTHLIKTRGQQVTLRCSSQSGHNTVSWYQQALGQGPQFIFQYYREEENGRGNFPPRFSGLQFPNYSSELNVNALELDDSALYLCASSPISERHEQYFGPGTRLTVT.

This chain links TRBV27 with TRBJ1-5; D perhaps matches TRBD1 (6 bases). This CDR3 has 15 residues. Germline lookup yields CDR1 MNHEY and CDR2 SMNVEV (reference sequence). Trimming removed 6 bases from V and 5 bases from J, with 17 bases in between. The CDR3 sequence is CASSSTGFQYQPQHF. The CDR3 bases are TGTGCCAGCAGCTCGACAGGTTTTCAATATCAGCCCCAGCATTTT.

The sample holds many counts of this clone. The chain is built from TRBV7-9 and TRBJ2-2, with D perhaps TRBD2 (6 bases). The CDR3 loop spans 13 amino acids. The germline CDR1 and CDR2 sequences are SEHNR and FQNEAQ (reference sequence). Trimming left V 8 bases short and J 5 bases short, with 12 bases between. In nucleotides, the CDR3 is TGTGCCAGCGCAACGGGAGCTACCGGGGAGCTGTTTTTT. The encoded protein is CASATGATGELFF.

This clone was seen only a few times. The chain has TRBV4-3 and TRBJ2-7; no clear D. The CDR3 is 14 amino acids. Germline values: CDR1 LGHNA, CDR2 YSLEER. Between the trimmed V and J ends, which lost 2 bases and 3 bases, there was a span of 11 bases. In DNA, the CDR3 is TGCGCCAGCAGCCAATCCGTGAACTTCTACGAGCAGTACTTC. This translates into CASSQSVNFYEQYF.

This clone was found a few times. V gene TRBV7-9 combines with J gene TRBJ2-1; D possibly corresponds to TRBD2 (5 bases). Trimming stripped 5 bases from V and 5 bases from J, with 19 bases between. The CDR3 contains 16 residues. The germline V gene has CDR1 SEHNR and CDR2 FQNEAQ (reference sequence). The CDR3 nucleotides are TGTGCCAGCAGCCGACTAAGGGTAGAGACGGACAATGAGCAGTTCTTC. Translation gives CASSRLRVETDNEQFF.

The chain couples TRBV2 to TRBJ2-5; D unclear. This CDR3 spans 11 amino acids. Germline V gene lookup returns CDR1 SNHLY and CDR2 FYNNEI. Trimming cost V 10 bases and J 4 bases, with 10 bases left between them. The CDR3 reads CATRTGETQYF. In DNA, the CDR3 is TGTGCCACCCGGACGGGAGAGACCCAGTACTTC. The variable domain in full, with the rest retrieved from reference TRBV2 and TRBJ2-5, is EPEVTQTPSHQVTQMGQEVILRCVPISNHLYFYWYRQILGQKVEFLVSFYNNEISEKSEIFDDQFSVERPDGSNFTLKIRSTKLEDSAMYFCATRTGETQYFGPGTRLLVL.

This clone was observed a handful of times. The chain employs TRBV7-2 and TRBJ1-2; D unresolved. Germline CDR1 is SGHTA and CDR2 is FQGNSA. Trimming removed 1 base from V and 8 bases from J, with 14 bases in between. CDR3 size: 14 residues. In DNA, the CDR3 is TGTGCCAGCAGCTTAGTTTCCGGAACCTTAGGCTACACCTTC. Encoded protein: CASSLVSGTLGYTF.

This clone was picked up a small number of times. The genes are TRBV29-1 and TRBJ2-1; 9 bases align to TRBD1. The CDR3 has 13 amino acids. Germline loops: CDR1 SQVTM, CDR2 ANQGSEA. V trimming: 7 bases; J trimming: 2 bases; junction bases outside the gene matches: 3. As DNA, the CDR3 is TGCAGCGGTGGGACAGGGCCCTACAATGAGCAGTTCTTC. Its protein product is CSGGTGPYNEQFF.

This clone was recorded a few times. The V call is TRBV7-9, the J call TRBJ2-7, with unresolved D. V dropped 7 bases and J dropped 0 bases, with 25 bases sitting between them. The length of the CDR3 is 18 residues. Per germline, CDR1 SEHNR and CDR2 FQNEAQ (reference sequence). CDR3 sequence: CASKGYGPGQAFSYEQYF. In DNA form, the CDR3 reads TGTGCCAGCAAAGGTTACGGGCCCGGGCAGGCGTTCTCCTACGAGCAGTACTTC.

This sequence joins TRBV6-5 and TRBJ1-4; D ambiguous. Trimming stripped 6 bases from V and 11 bases from J, with 13 bases between. There are 12 residues in the CDR3. The germline V gene has CDR1 MNHEY and CDR2 SVGAGI. The CDR3 is CASRATTRKLFF. The CDR3 bases are TGTGCCAGCAGAGCCACTACGAGGAAACTGTTTTTT.

The chain couples TRBV7-6 to TRBJ2-1, with D uncertain. The germline CDR1 and CDR2 sequences are SGHVS and FNYEAQ. The ends were cut back, 2 bases at V and 6 bases at J, with 11 bases in the middle. The CDR3 consists of 14 residues. The CDR3 DNA reads as TGTGCCAGCAGCTTATGGCCCGCCCCCAATGAGCAGTTCTTC. Its translation: CASSLWPAPNEQFF.

This clone was counted only a few times. The V call is TRBV11-2, the J call TRBJ1-1, with a weak D call TRBD1 (5 bases). The germline V and J ends were trimmed by 5 bases and 1 base, with 8 bases remaining between them. The CDR3 runs to 13 residues. The V gene's germline CDR1 is SGHAT and CDR2 FQNNGV. The CDR3 bases are TGTGCCAGCAGCCAGACAGAGAACACTGAAGCTTTCTTT. Translated, it gives CASSQTENTEAFF.

V is TRBV9 and J is TRBJ1-4; tentatively, D is TRBD1 (6 bases). The CDR3 extends over 15 amino acids. CDR1 and CDR2 (germline): SGDLS, YYNGEE. Trimming stripped 1 base from V and 8 bases from J, with 15 bases between. The CDR3 here is CASSVSGGGGEKLFF. Here the CDR3 DNA reads TGTGCCAGCAGCGTAAGTGGAGGGGGTGGCGAAAAACTGTTTTTT.

V is TRBV29-1 and J is TRBJ2-7; D is perhaps TRBD1 (5 bases). TRBJ2-5 explains the end of the DNA better; the J call may be wrong. Germline V gives CDR1 SQVTM, CDR2 ANQGSEA. This CDR3 contains 14 residues. DNA of the CDR3: TGCAGCCTTGTACTGCGGCAGGGCGAAGAGACCCAGTACTTC. Translating gives CSLVLRQGEETQYF.

The V and J genes are TRBV6-1 and TRBJ2-1, with unresolved D. This CDR3 has 18 residues. Germline CDR1 MNHNS, CDR2 SASEGT. The V end lost 0 bases, the J end lost 0 bases, and 15 bases lay between the germline ends. The CDR3 protein is CASSEALVRWTSYNEQFF. The CDR3 DNA reads TGTGCCAGCAGTGAAGCGCTAGTTAGGTGGACCTCCTACAATGAGCAGTTCTTC.

Only a few counts were recorded for this clone. This chain joins TRBV7-9 and TRBJ1-2; tentatively, D is TRBD1 (6 bases). V lost 3 bases, J lost 0 bases, and 11 bases lay in between. Germline V CDR1 and CDR2: SEHNR, FQNEAQ (reference sequence). The CDR3 sequence is 15 residues long. The CDR3 here is CASSFLTGANYGYTF. CDR3 in DNA: TGTGCCAGCAGCTTTTTGACAGGAGCTAACTATGGCTACACCTTC.

This clone was detected only a few times. V gene TRBV15 combines with J gene TRBJ1-2; TRBD1 matches 7 bases. This CDR3 has 15 residues. Germline CDR1 LNHNV, CDR2 YYDKDF (reference sequence). V lost 0 bases, J lost 9 bases, and 10 bases stayed unmatched. The CDR3 bases are TGTGCCACCAGCAGAGATGGTGGGACAGCCAAACGCTACACCTTC. Its translation is CATSRDGGTAKRYTF.

This clone was counted ten times or more. The J gene is TRBJ2-7, the V gene TRBV14; 7 bases are shared with TRBD2. Germline CDR1 SGHDN, CDR2 FVKESK. The CDR3 has 15 residues. The V and J ends lost 1 base and 5 bases, in that order; junction bases with no gene match: 8. The CDR3, as DNA: TGTGCCAGCAGCCAAGTCATTGGACTAGGGGACGAGCAGTACTTC. Translation: CASSQVIGLGDEQYF.